This entry lists 25 T cell receptor beta chains sequenced from one sample in a study of Graves' ophthalmopathy and Graves' hyperthyroidism. Amplification of the TCR beta CDR3 regions used RNA transcripts (as template). HTBI-primed first-round RT-PCR preceded second-round multiplex PCR. Each CDR3 protein gets one entry after TCRdb re-called the multiplex PCR reads with MiXCR. The data contain 580,000 or so distinct CDR3 sequences, 35% to 40% of them singletons. Sequenced sample: peripheral blood or thyroid tissue (not recorded which). These receptors all come from an adult man with Graves' hyperthyroidism.

A word on this clonotype: A much more abundant neighbour one base away suggests this may be a read error. This sequence joins TRBV9 and TRBJ1-2, with D possibly TRBD1 on 5 matching bases. Germline V CDR1 and CDR2: SGDLS, YYNGEE. Trimming shortened V by 4 bases and J by 4 bases, and 17 bases separated the two germline ends. The CDR3 runs to 15 residues. The CDR3 spells CASSISARTTYGYTF. Written as DNA, the CDR3 is TGTGCCAGCAGCATTAGTGCAAGGACAACCTATGGCTACACCTTC.

Of note for this clonotype: A much larger clone sits a single nucleotide away, making a read error possible. The rearrangement joins TRBV12-3 or TRBV12-4 to TRBJ1-1; 7 bases match TRBD1. The CDR3 loop spans 16 amino acids. As DNA, the CDR3 is TGTCCCAGCAGTTCAGAGATTGACAGGGCGAACACTGAAGCTTTCTTT. Encoded protein: CPSSSEIDRANTEAFF.

V and J are TRBV12-3 or TRBV12-4 and TRBJ1-6; D is unclear. V gave up 0 bases and J gave up 3 bases, with 9 bases separating them. This CDR3 contains 16 residues. The CDR3 nucleotides are TGTGCCAGCAGTTTAGCGCAGGAGATCTATAATTCACCCCTCCACTTT. It translates to CASSLAQEIYNSPLHF.

The chain recombines TRBV5-6 with TRBJ1-6, with D possibly being TRBD1 (5 bases). This CDR3 comprises 16 residues. Deletions cut 4 bases from V and 0 bases from J, with 11 bases between. Germline CDR1 and CDR2: SGHDT and YYEEEE. The CDR3 here is CASSAGRSSYNSPLHF. CDR3 coding DNA: TGTGCCAGCAGCGCGGGACGGAGCTCCTATAATTCACCCCTCCACTTT.

This chain joins TRBV7-2 and TRBJ2-7; 7 bases line up with TRBD1. The CDR3 totals 14 residues. Germline V gene data show CDR1 as SGHTA and CDR2 as FQGNSA. Losses at the gene ends were 11 bases for V and 1 base for J; bases not matched to a gene: 11. DNA of the CDR3: TGTGCCTGGGAAAACAGGGGTAGGTCCTACGAGCAGTACTTC. Protein: CAWENRGRSYEQYF.

There are many counts of this clonotype. This chain joins TRBV10-3 and TRBJ2-5; no clear D gene. This CDR3 has 11 amino acids. Germline lookup yields CDR1 ENHRY and CDR2 SYGVKD. V lost 3 bases and J 1 base, leaving 0 bases between the germline ends. The CDR3 bases are TGTGCCATCAGTGACCAAGAGACCCAGTACTTC. Translation gives CAISDQETQYF.

This clonotype was recorded many times. A read error may produce the germline difference seen at one junction end. The V and J genes are TRBV12-3 or TRBV12-4 and TRBJ1-2, with D tentatively TRBD1 (5 bases). The CDR3 consists of 13 residues. The DNA of the CDR3 is TGCGCCAGCAGCCCCGGGACGGCCTATGGCTACACCTTC. The encoded protein is CASSPGTAYGYTF.

This clonotype was found a few times. For the CDR3, the DNA is TGTGCCAGCAGTGAATTATTAGCGGGGACGAGCTACGAGCAGTACTTC. Protein product: CASSELLAGTSYEQYF. V and J are TRBV6-1 and TRBJ2-7, with 8 bases aligning to TRBD2. Per the germline V gene, CDR1 is MNHNS and CDR2 is SASEGT. The CDR3 is 16 amino acids. The junction had 9 bases not matched to a gene; V was cut back by 2 bases and J by 3 bases.

The table lists this clonotype with a few counts. The chain employs TRBV12-3 or TRBV12-4 and TRBJ2-5; TRBD1 aligns across 8 bases. Near its end, the DNA agrees better with TRBJ2-1, so the J call may be wrong. The CDR3 is made up of 13 amino acids. The CDR3 region has the DNA TGTGCCAGCAGCCCCGACAGGGGTAGCGAGCAGTTCTTC. Translated: CASSPDRGSEQFF.

This clonotype was found once. One end of the junction fails to match germline, which may point to a read error. The CDR3 sequence is CAASDSGTGNSPPHF. CDR3 bases: TGTGCCGCCAGTGACTCCGGGACAGGGAATTCACCCCCCCACTTT. The chain joins TRBV24-1 to TRBJ1-6; 9 nucleotides align to TRBD1. The CDR3 runs 15 residues. Per germline, CDR1 KGHDR and CDR2 SFDVKD.

In the case of this clonotype: A much bigger clone sits one base away, suggesting this may be a read error. This chain connects TRBV10-3 to TRBJ2-7, with 10 bases identical to TRBD2. The CDR3 is made up of 15 amino acids. Germline values: CDR1 ENHRY, CDR2 SYGVKD. The CDR3 here is CASSGGLAENYEQYF. The CDR3 DNA sequence: TGTGCCAGCAGTGGAGGACTAGCGGAGAACTACGAGCAGTACTTC.

The chain is built from TRBV5-4 and TRBJ2-5; D is possibly TRBD2 (5 bases). The length of the CDR3 is 16 residues. Trimming pared 4 bases from V and 5 bases from J, leaving 21 bases between. Germline CDR1 SGHNT, CDR2 YYREEE (reference sequence). The CDR3 sequence: CASSTPRADLRETQYF. The CDR3 DNA is TGTGCCAGCAGCACTCCGAGGGCAGACCTACGGGAGACCCAGTACTTC.

In its sample, this clonotype was seen a few times. V is TRBV7-9 and J is TRBJ2-1; a weak D match, TRBD1 (5 bases). The CDR3 is 14 residues long. Germline-derived CDR1 and CDR2 are SEHNR and FQNEAQ (reference sequence). Deletions cut 1 base from V and 5 bases from J, with 9 bases between. The CDR3 region is CASSLGQWDNEQFF. The CDR3 coding sequence is TGTGCCAGCAGCTTAGGACAGTGGGACAATGAGCAGTTCTTC.

This clonotype has a handful of counts. This chain uses TRBV29-1 with TRBJ2-2, with D unclear. The CDR3 spans 9 residues. In germline, CDR1 is SQVTM, CDR2 ANQGSEA. The V end lost 4 bases, the J end lost 6 bases, and 0 bases lay between the germline ends. The DNA for the CDR3 is TGCAGCGTTGCCGGGGAGCTGTTTTTT. Its protein product is CSVAGELFF.

There are many counts of this clonotype. This sequence joins TRBV5-1 and TRBJ2-7; a possible D gene is TRBD1 (6 bases). Looked up from germline, CDR1 is SGHRS and CDR2 is YFSETQ. V was clipped by 4 bases and J by 6 bases, with 14 bases between them. The CDR3 totals 13 residues. The CDR3 DNA reads as TGCGCCAGCAGCCTTCAACAGGGAAGCGAGCAGTACTTC. It encodes CASSLQQGSEQYF.

V usage is TRBV12-3 or TRBV12-4 and J usage is TRBJ1-5; D may be TRBD1 (5 bases). Trimming left V 6 bases short and J 0 bases short, with 12 bases between. The CDR3 contains 15 residues. Here the CDR3 reads CASSLDRDSNQPQHF. CDR3 DNA: TGTGCCAGCAGCCTTGACAGAGATAGCAATCAGCCCCAGCATTTT.

The count of this clonotype is one. V gene TRBV29-1 combines with J gene TRBJ2-5; 11 nucleotides align to TRBD2. Gene TRBJ2-1 matches the end of the DNA better, so the J call may be wrong. There are 15 residues in the CDR3. Germline values: CDR1 SQVTM, CDR2 ANQGSEA. The CDR3 coding sequence is TGCAGCGCAACATTTAGCGGGAGGGCCAACAATGAGCAGTTCTTC. Residues: CSATFSGRANNEQFF.

J is TRBJ1-2 and V is TRBV25-1, with a tentative D call TRBD1 (5 bases). Germline loops: CDR1 MGHDK, CDR2 SYGVNS. V was pared by 1 base and J by 12 bases, with 9 bases between. The CDR3 has 11 residues. The chain's CDR3 is CASSEWGDNTF. The CDR3 coding sequence is TGTGCCAGCAGTGAATGGGGCGATAACACCTTC.

This clonotype was seen repeatedly, ten times or more. The J gene is TRBJ2-7, the V gene TRBV29-1; no clear D gene. This CDR3 is built from 14 residues. V was pared by 2 bases and J by 0 bases, with 11 bases between. Germline V gene lookup returns CDR1 SQVTM and CDR2 ANQGSEA. The CDR3 DNA follows: TGCAGCGTTGAACGGGCAGACACCTCCTACGAGCAGTACTTC. It encodes CSVERADTSYEQYF.

This clonotype was recorded many times. The chain is built from TRBV10-3 and TRBJ1-2; perhaps TRBD1 as D (6 bases). This CDR3 region has 13 residues. Per the germline V gene, CDR1 is ENHRY and CDR2 is SYGVKD. V was clipped by 6 bases and J by 4 bases, with 12 bases between them. The CDR3 here is CAISGQLSYGYTF. CDR3 DNA sequence: TGTGCCATCAGCGGACAGTTATCCTATGGCTACACCTTC.

This clonotype appeared a few times. This chain links TRBV29-1 with TRBJ1-1; TRBD1 agrees at 8 bases. Trimming removed 1 base from V and 4 bases from J; junction bases left unmatched: 14. CDR1 is SQVTM and CDR2 is ANQGSEA in the germline V gene. The CDR3 consists of 17 residues. The CDR3 is CSVEAPPGGGWSTEAFF. The CDR3 bases are TGCAGCGTTGAAGCCCCCCCAGGGGGCGGATGGAGCACTGAAGCTTTCTTT.

Of note for this clonotype: A much bigger clone sits one base away, suggesting this may be a read error. The chain joins TRBV7-9 to TRBJ2-5, with TRBD1 matching 9 bases. The CDR3 sequence is 14 residues long. The trim removed 10 bases at V and 7 bases at J, leaving 13 bases unmatched. Germline values: CDR1 SEHNR, CDR2 FQNEAQ (reference sequence). The CDR3 DNA is TGTGCCACCATTTTACAGGGGGCGGAAAGGACCCAGTACTTC. This translates into CATILQGAERTQYF.

The chain joins TRBV15 to TRBJ1-5; D perhaps matches TRBD1 (5 bases). The germline V gene has CDR1 LNHNV and CDR2 YYDKDF (reference sequence). V was cut by 1 base and J by 0 bases, with 7 bases left in between. CDR3 length: 15 residues. CDR3 nucleotide sequence: TGTGCCACCAGCAGAGGGGGGTATAGCAATCAGCCCCAGCATTTT. The encoded protein is CATSRGGYSNQPQHF. The complete variable domain, with remaining parts taken from reference TRBV15 and TRBJ1-5, reads DAMVIQNPRYQVTQFGKPVTLSCSQTLNHNVMYWYQQKSSQAPKLLFHYYDKDFNNEADTPDNFQSRRPNTSFCFLDIRSPGLGDTAMYLCATSRGGYSNQPQHFGDGTRLSIL.

This clonotype was counted a few times. This likely came from a read error, as a far larger clone is one base away. This chain uses TRBV7-9 with TRBJ1-4; D remains unclear. Germline assignment: CDR1 SEHNR and CDR2 FQNEAQ (reference sequence). This CDR3 has 11 residues. The DNA for the CDR3 is TGTGCCAGCAGCTTTGGCGAAAAACTGCTTTTT. Its translation is CASSFGEKLLF. Drawing the rest from reference TRBV7-9 and TRBJ1-4, the complete variable domain is DTGVSQNPRHKITKRGQNVTFRCDPISEHNRLYWYRQTLGQGPEFLTYFQNEAQLEKSRLLSDRFSAERPKGSFSTLEIQRTEQGDSAMYLCASSFGEKLLFGSGTQLSVL.

This clonotype was seen at least ten times. The J gene is TRBJ2-5, the V gene TRBV6-5, with 10 bases aligning to TRBD1. Germline CDR1 and CDR2: MNHEY and SVGAGI. V shed 2 bases, J shed 9 bases, and the junction held 0 bases outside the gene matches. This CDR3 comprises 12 residues. CDR3 DNA: TGTGCCAGCAGTTACGGACAGGGGGCCCAGTACTTC. This codes for CASSYGQGAQYF.